The present T cell receptor (beta chain) was sequenced within a study of blood T cells in healthy people across ages. The CDR3 spans 15 residues. V lost 1 base to trimming and J lost 4 bases, with 11 bases between them. Looked up from germline, CDR1 is SGHDN and CDR2 is FVKESK. Donation came from healthy Caucasian individuals in Russia who were aged roughly 6 to 95. A second about 7 to 11 cycle PCR used barcoded and J-beta primers. Sequencing recovered at least 2.5 million CDR3-containing paired-end reads from each sample. A single record per CDR3 protein comes from TCRdb applying MiXCR to the 5' RACE reads. The sample shows 1.5 million to 2 million distinct CDR3 sequences, 49% of them seen only once.

The chain uses TRBV14 and TRBJ2-1; maybe TRBD2 (5 bases). The receptor was derived from a woman aged 35 to 49 in good health. Sequenced sample: blood. CDR3 DNA sequence: TGTGCCAGCAGCCAAGGTAGCGCTATATACAATGAGCAGTTCTTC. Its protein is CASSQGSAIYNEQFF. Complete variable domain (other parts from reference TRBV14 and TRBJ2-1): EAGVTQFPSHSVIEKGQTVTLRCDPISGHDNLYWYRRVMGKEIKFLLHFVKESKQDESGMPNNRFLAERTGGTYSTLKVQPAELEDSGVYFCASSQGSAIYNEQFFGPGTRLTVL.